This T cell receptor beta chain was captured in a study of T cell responses to AZD1222 COVID-19 vaccine. General study findings and limits: The sample set comprised mostly white British donors with more females, and clonal diversity was possibly underestimated. Along spike, vaccine-associated CD4 TCRs were found throughout, with dominance at 160-218 and 743-854. Just 6 or 7 AZD1222 recipients were seropositive at baseline.

Trimming removed 6 bases at V and 10 bases at J, with 15 bases between. This CDR3 is 11 amino acids long. Germline CDR1 is SQVTM and CDR2 is ANQGSEA. Researchers grouped second doses given at about 4 or about 12 weeks into one pool. Libraries were prepared by immunoSEQ multiplex PCR; TCRdb keeps only in-frame clonotypes and omits some of them. The profile shows 150,000 to 200,000 clones, approximately 94% of them singletons. Remarks on this clone: Its specificity is not known.

The origin of this receptor is an adult who received the AZD1222 COVID-19 vaccine. Sequenced here: peripheral blood, sampled 28 days after the second AZD1222 dose. The rearrangement links TRBV29-1 to TRBJ1-1; a weak D match, TRBD1 (6 bases). CDR3 protein: CSVTWGAGAFF. In DNA, the CDR3 is TGCAGCGTCACGTGGGGGGCTGGAGCTTTCTTT.